This passage covers 28 T cell receptor beta chains from one sample sequenced in a study of T cells in Graves' hyperthyroidism and ophthalmopathy. Amplification of TCR beta CDR3 regions was performed using RNA transcripts as template. The TCR CDR3 first-round RT-PCR relied on the HTBI primer set. Each CDR3 protein gets one entry after TCRdb re-called the multiplex PCR reads with MiXCR. This table holds some 300,000 distinct CDR3 sequences, less than 20% found once. Material for sequencing was blood. These receptors were obtained from a man in his fifties with Graves' ophthalmopathy.

The CDR3 sequence is CASSEQGTGFGNEQFF. The CDR3 DNA is TGTGCCAGCAGTGAACAGGGAACAGGATTCGGCAATGAGCAGTTCTTC. J is TRBJ2-1 and V is TRBV6-1, with D perhaps matching TRBD1 (5 bases). Deletions cut 2 bases from V and 6 bases from J, with 17 bases between. The CDR3 has 16 amino acids. The germline gives CDR1 MNHNS, CDR2 SASEGT.

Ten or more counts support this clonotype. This sequence joins TRBV5-1 and TRBJ1-2, with no clear D. The CDR3 extends over 15 amino acids. CDR1 SGHRS and CDR2 YFSETQ come from the germline V gene. V gave up 7 bases and J gave up 2 bases, with 18 bases separating them. DNA for the CDR3: TGCGCCAGCTGCGAGGGCATCCTGAACAACTATGGCTACACCTTC. Translated: CASCEGILNNYGYTF.

This clonotype was seen many times. This rearrangement joins TRBV27 to TRBJ2-7; 12 bases are a match to TRBD2. The V gene end was trimmed by 6 bases and the J gene end by 4 bases; junction bases not matched to a gene: 4. Germline CDR1 reads MNHEY; CDR2 reads SMNVEV (reference sequence). This CDR3 region has 14 residues. CDR3 coding DNA: TGTGCCAGCAGACTGACTAGCGGGAGTTACGAGCAGTACTTC. The encoded protein is CASRLTSGSYEQYF.

The rearrangement joins TRBV29-1 to TRBJ1-1, with D possibly TRBD1 on 5 matching bases. The germline V gene has CDR1 SQVTM and CDR2 ANQGSEA. This CDR3 contains 13 residues. Between the trimmed V and J ends, which lost 2 bases and 1 base, there was a span of 8 bases. In nucleotides, the CDR3 is TGCAGCGTTGAAACAGGTTGGAACACTGAAGCTTTCTTT. Protein product: CSVETGWNTEAFF.

In DNA form, the CDR3 reads TGTGCCAGCAGTGTCACAGAGGGGATTGAGCAGTTCTTC. This translates into CASSVTEGIEQFF. This sequence joins TRBV6-2 or TRBV6-3 and TRBJ2-1; D is possibly TRBD1 or TRBD2 (5 bases each). The V gene lost 5 bases and the J gene lost 9 bases, with 14 bases spanning the gap. This CDR3 has 13 residues. Germline lookup yields CDR1 MNHEY and CDR2 SVGEGT.

The chain links TRBV7-9 to TRBJ2-7; D gene unclear. CDR1 and CDR2 from the germline V gene are SEHNR and FQNEAQ (reference sequence). The length of the CDR3 is 16 residues. Between the trimmed V and J ends, which lost 3 bases and 5 bases, there was a span of 20 bases. Here the CDR3 reads CASSFGPRQVNDEQYF. The CDR3 bases are TGTGCCAGCAGCTTTGGCCCGCGGCAGGTCAACGACGAGCAGTACTTC.

This clonotype was seen repeatedly, ten times or more. The V gene is TRBV5-1, the J gene TRBJ2-3; tentative D call: TRBD2 (6 bases). The V end was cut by 0 bases, the J end by 4 bases, with 12 bases between. The CDR3 covers 15 residues. CDR1 and CDR2 from the germline V gene are SGHRS and YFSETQ. CDR3 loop: CASSLAALAADTQYF. The CDR3 DNA reads as TGCGCCAGCAGCTTGGCCGCCTTAGCGGCAGATACGCAGTATTTT.

As for this clonotype: The junction shows a germline mismatch at one end, possibly a read error. V and J are TRBV20-1 and TRBJ1-2; D gene ambiguous. Germline V gives CDR1 DFQATT, CDR2 SNEGSKA (reference sequence). The CDR3 consists of 14 residues. CDR3 DNA sequence: TGCAGTACTAGATCCGGGGTAAAAGGGTATGGCTACACCTTC. Translation: CSTRSGVKGYGYTF.

There are many counts of this clonotype. This chain links TRBV6-1 with TRBJ2-1; 13 bases are a match to TRBD2. The germline CDR1 and CDR2 sequences are MNHNS and SASEGT. The CDR3 is 18 amino acids. V trimming: 7 bases; J trimming: 1 base; junction bases outside the gene matches: 10. This CDR3 is CASILLAGGRGSYNEQFF. CDR3 nucleotide sequence: TGTGCCAGCATCTTACTAGCGGGAGGGAGGGGGTCCTACAATGAGCAGTTCTTC.

The chain combines TRBV6-2 or TRBV6-3 with TRBJ2-4; 7 nucleotides line up with TRBD1. V lost 5 bases to trimming and J lost 0 bases; unmatched junction nucleotides: 19. CDR3 length: 20 amino acids. Per germline, CDR1 MNHEY and CDR2 SVGEGT. The DNA for the CDR3 is TGTGCCAGCAGTCACCCCGACAGGGAAAGCTCGAATATAGCCAAAAACATTCAGTACTTC. Amino acids: CASSHPDRESSNIAKNIQYF.

The gene calls are TRBV6-2 or TRBV6-3 and TRBJ2-5; the D gene is possibly TRBD2 (5 bases). CDR3 length: 11 residues. V gave up 7 bases and J gave up 7 bases, with 10 bases separating them. CDR1 is MNHEY, CDR2 SVGEGT, per germline. The CDR3 protein is CASTSGVTQYF. The CDR3 DNA is TGTGCCAGCACCTCCGGGGTGACCCAGTACTTC.

This clonotype was seen at least ten times. V is TRBV27 and J is TRBJ2-7; a possible D gene is TRBD1 (5 bases). The germline gives CDR1 MNHEY, CDR2 SMNVEV (reference sequence). The CDR3 covers 13 residues. The V end was cut by 6 bases, the J end by 0 bases, with 9 bases between. The CDR3 DNA follows: TGTGCCAGCAGGCTGCAGGGCTCCTACGAGCAGTACTTC. It encodes CASRLQGSYEQYF.

This clonotype was detected many times. The chain joins TRBV7-6 to TRBJ2-3, with 8 bases aligning to TRBD1. The V gene's germline CDR1 is SGHVS and CDR2 FNYEAQ. The CDR3 runs 15 residues. V was clipped by 1 base and J by 3 bases; unmatched bases: 3. The CDR3 bases are TGTGCCAGCAGCTTAGGGGACAGGTGGACAGATACGCAGTATTTT. This encodes CASSLGDRWTDTQYF.

The V and J genes are TRBV12-3 or TRBV12-4 and TRBJ1-6, with D maybe TRBD1 (6 bases). V was clipped by 5 bases and J by 9 bases, with 8 bases between them. The CDR3 is 12 amino acids. CDR3 region: CASSNRASPLHF. The CDR3 DNA reads as TGTGCCAGCAGTAACAGGGCTTCACCCCTCCACTTT.

This clonotype has more than one count but fewer than ten. DNA for the CDR3: TGCAGTGCCCCAGGTCTAACTAGCACAGATACGCAGTATTTT. Protein sequence: CSAPGLTSTDTQYF. V is TRBV20-1 and J is TRBJ2-3; no definite D call. Trimming removed 6 bases at V and 0 bases at J, with 13 bases between. CDR3 length equals 14 residues. Germline CDR1 is DFQATT and CDR2 is SNEGSKA (reference sequence).

This clonotype was recorded a few times. The J gene is TRBJ1-1, the V gene TRBV13; a weak D match, TRBD1 (6 bases). There are 16 residues in the CDR3. Per the germline V gene, CDR1 is PRHDT and CDR2 is FYEKMQ (reference sequence). The V end was cut by 2 bases, the J end by 0 bases, with 13 bases between. The CDR3 DNA follows: TGTGCCAGCAGCTTAAGTCAGGGGTTAATGAACACTGAAGCTTTCTTT. It translates to CASSLSQGLMNTEAFF.

This clonotype was found a few times. This chain connects TRBV4-1 to TRBJ2-4, with 10 bases fitting TRBD1. The CDR3 loop spans 15 amino acids. Germline V gene sequence: CDR1 MGHRA, CDR2 YSYEKL. V was clipped by 4 bases and J by 6 bases; unmatched bases: 6. This CDR3 is CASSRDRGPGNIQYF. In DNA form, the CDR3 reads TGCGCCAGCAGCCGAGACAGGGGGCCGGGAAACATTCAGTACTTC.

This clonotype was detected a few times. The chain is built from TRBV6-1 and TRBJ1-2; 10 bases match TRBD1. This CDR3 has 14 residues. The germline CDR1 and CDR2 sequences are MNHNS and SASEGT. Unmatched junction bases numbered 3, after V lost 6 bases and J lost 2 bases. CDR3 bases: TGTGCCAGCAGACTGGGACAGGGGAACTATGGCTACACCTTC. It translates to CASRLGQGNYGYTF.

In this sample, this clonotype turned up many times. The chain links TRBV11-2 to TRBJ2-1; weak D call: TRBD1 (5 bases). The CDR3 extends over 16 amino acids. V was shortened by 4 bases and J by 6 bases, with 19 bases between the two germline ends. The germline gives CDR1 SGHAT, CDR2 FQNNGV. CDR3 residues: CASSYQGSSYGNEQFF. CDR3 nucleotides: TGTGCCAGCAGCTACCAGGGATCCTCTTATGGCAATGAGCAGTTCTTC.

The rearrangement uses TRBV7-9 and TRBJ2-7; D ambiguous. The germline V gene has CDR1 SEHNR and CDR2 FQNEAQ (reference sequence). Trimming shortened V by 4 bases and J by 7 bases, and 20 bases separated the two germline ends. The CDR3 covers 15 residues. CDR3 amino acids: CASSSIWTAAEEQYF. CDR3 bases: TGTGCCAGCAGCTCCATTTGGACGGCAGCTGAAGAGCAGTACTTC.

This clonotype was picked up a small number of times. The rearrangement uses TRBV19 and TRBJ2-3; D is unresolved. The CDR3 length is 15 residues. Germline CDR1 reads LNHDA; CDR2 reads SQIVND (reference sequence). Trimming stripped 1 base from V and 2 bases from J, with 10 bases between. CDR3 sequence (DNA): TGTGCCAGTAGTATAGCGCTTAGTTCCACAGATACGCAGTATTTT. Translated, it gives CASSIALSSTDTQYF.

This clonotype was seen more than once but under ten times. The chain combines TRBV6-1 with TRBJ1-5; D gene unclear. This CDR3 is 15 amino acids long. Germline values: CDR1 MNHNS, CDR2 SASEGT. V dropped 5 bases and J dropped 2 bases, with 13 bases sitting between them. For the CDR3, the DNA is TGTGCCAGCAGTCCTCAGGTTCGGGGCAATCAGCCCCAGCATTTT. Translating it yields CASSPQVRGNQPQHF.

The chain uses TRBV7-3 and TRBJ1-2, with 8 bases matching TRBD1. This CDR3 is built from 12 residues. Per germline, CDR1 SGHTA and CDR2 FQGTGA. With 8 bases clipped from V and 7 bases from J, the junction kept 6 bases outside the gene matches. CDR3 sequence: CASAGGRSGYTF. CDR3 coding DNA: TGTGCCAGCGCAGGGGGCAGGAGTGGCTACACCTTC. Together with reference TRBV7-3 and TRBJ1-2, the CDR3 gives the full variable domain: GAGVSQTPSNKVTEKGKYVELRCDPISGHTALYWYRQSLGQGPEFLIYFQGTGAADDSGLPNDRFFAVRPEGSVSTLKIQRTERGDSAVYLCASAGGRSGYTFGSGTRLTVV.

This chain connects TRBV11-2 to TRBJ2-1, with no clear D. The CDR3 spans 14 residues. Germline V gives CDR1 SGHAT, CDR2 FQNNGV. V lost 7 bases, J lost 1 base, and 11 bases lay in between. CDR3 sequence: CASTGRQSYNEQFF. CDR3 bases: TGTGCCAGCACAGGACGGCAATCCTACAATGAGCAGTTCTTC.

The rearrangement links TRBV20-1 to TRBJ2-1; TRBD2 aligns across 11 bases. Germline loops: CDR1 DFQATT, CDR2 SNEGSKA (reference sequence). J was trimmed by 5 bases and V by 6 bases; bases with no gene match: 12. The CDR3 is 16 amino acids. The CDR3 loop reads CSAHRTSGLLNNEQFF. CDR3 coding DNA: TGCAGTGCACACAGGACTAGCGGGTTGCTTAACAATGAGCAGTTCTTC.

This clonotype was picked up a small number of times. The chain uses TRBV10-3 and TRBJ2-3, with 8 bases fitting TRBD2. CDR3 length: 16 residues. V was clipped by 6 bases and J by 3 bases; unmatched bases: 11. Germline values: CDR1 ENHRY, CDR2 SYGVKD. CDR3 protein: CAISPFGSGNTDTQYF. The CDR3 DNA is TGTGCCATCAGCCCGTTTGGTAGCGGGAATACAGATACGCAGTATTTT.

Only a few counts were recorded for this clonotype. V gene TRBV14 combines with J gene TRBJ1-4; D is unresolved. Germline V gene sequence: CDR1 SGHDN, CDR2 FVKESK. The CDR3 length is 15 residues. Trimming stripped 1 base from V and 7 bases from J, with 13 bases between. Written as DNA, the CDR3 is TGTGCCAGCAGCCAAGTTGTGGGCCGGGGTGAAAAACTGTTTTTT. It encodes CASSQVVGRGEKLFF.

There are a few counts of this clonotype. This sequence joins TRBV6-1 and TRBJ2-5; 7 bases map to TRBD2. Germline CDR1 reads MNHNS; CDR2 reads SASEGT. There are 14 residues in the CDR3. J gave up 5 bases and V 8 bases, and 11 bases lay outside the gene matches. The CDR3 DNA reads as TGTGCCAGCGGTCCAGGGAGGGTTTATGAGACCCAGTACTTC. Translated: CASGPGRVYETQYF.